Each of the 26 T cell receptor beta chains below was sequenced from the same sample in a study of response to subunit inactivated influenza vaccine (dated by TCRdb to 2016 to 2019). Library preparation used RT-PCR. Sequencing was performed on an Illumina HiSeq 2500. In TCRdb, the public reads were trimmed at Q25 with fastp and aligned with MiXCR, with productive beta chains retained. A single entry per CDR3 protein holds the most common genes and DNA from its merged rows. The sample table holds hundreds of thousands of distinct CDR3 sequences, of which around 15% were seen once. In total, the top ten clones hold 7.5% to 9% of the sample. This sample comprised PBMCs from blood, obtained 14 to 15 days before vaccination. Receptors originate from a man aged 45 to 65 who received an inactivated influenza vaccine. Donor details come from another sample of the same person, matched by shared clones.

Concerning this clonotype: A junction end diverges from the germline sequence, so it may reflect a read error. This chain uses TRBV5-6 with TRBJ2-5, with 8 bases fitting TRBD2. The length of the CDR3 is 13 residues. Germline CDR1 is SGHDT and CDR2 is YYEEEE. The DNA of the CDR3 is TGTGCCAGCAGCTTGGGTGGACTAGCCCCCCCCACCTTC. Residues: CASSLGGLAPPTF.

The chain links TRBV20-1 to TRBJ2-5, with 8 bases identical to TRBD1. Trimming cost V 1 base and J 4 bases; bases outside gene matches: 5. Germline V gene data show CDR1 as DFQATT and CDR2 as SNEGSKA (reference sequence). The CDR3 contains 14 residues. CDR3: CSARGQGTSETQYF. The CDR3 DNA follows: TGCAGTGCTAGAGGACAGGGGACGTCAGAGACCCAGTACTTC.

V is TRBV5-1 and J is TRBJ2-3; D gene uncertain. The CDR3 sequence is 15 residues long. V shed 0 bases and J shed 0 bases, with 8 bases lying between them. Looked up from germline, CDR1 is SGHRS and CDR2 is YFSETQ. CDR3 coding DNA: TGCGCCAGCAGCTTGGGGCCAGGTAGCACAGATACGCAGTATTTT. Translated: CASSLGPGSTDTQYF.

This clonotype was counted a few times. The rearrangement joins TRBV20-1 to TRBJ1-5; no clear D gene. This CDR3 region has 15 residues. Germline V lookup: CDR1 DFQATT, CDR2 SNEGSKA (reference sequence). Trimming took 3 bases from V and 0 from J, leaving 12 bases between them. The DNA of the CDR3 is TGCAGTGCTAGGATGGACGGCTATAGCAATCAGCCCCAGCATTTT. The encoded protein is CSARMDGYSNQPQHF.

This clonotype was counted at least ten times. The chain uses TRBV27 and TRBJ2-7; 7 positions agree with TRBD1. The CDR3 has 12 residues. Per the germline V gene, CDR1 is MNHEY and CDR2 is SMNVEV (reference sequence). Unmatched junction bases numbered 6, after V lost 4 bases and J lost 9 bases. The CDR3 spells CASSYTGARQYF. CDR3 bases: TGTGCCAGCAGTTACACAGGGGCAAGGCAGTACTTC.

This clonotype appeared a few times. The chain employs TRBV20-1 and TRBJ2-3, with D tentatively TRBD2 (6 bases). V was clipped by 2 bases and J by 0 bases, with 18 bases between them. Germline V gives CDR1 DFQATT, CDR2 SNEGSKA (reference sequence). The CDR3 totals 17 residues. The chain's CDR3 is CSARSLARGLSTDTQYF. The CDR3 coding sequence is TGCAGTGCTAGATCCCTAGCGAGAGGACTAAGCACAGATACGCAGTATTTT.

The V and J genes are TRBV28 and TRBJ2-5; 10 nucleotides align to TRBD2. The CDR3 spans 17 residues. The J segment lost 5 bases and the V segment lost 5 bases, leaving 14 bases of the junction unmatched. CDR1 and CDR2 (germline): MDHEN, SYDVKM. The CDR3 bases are TGTGCCAGCAGTACCACCTCGCTAGCGGGAGCTGGGGAGACCCAGTACTTC. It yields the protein CASSTTSLAGAGETQYF. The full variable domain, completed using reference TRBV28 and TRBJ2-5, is DVKVTQSSRYLVKRTGEKVFLECVQDMDHENMFWYRQDPGLGLRLIYFSYDVKMKEKGDIPEGYSVSREKKERFSLILESASTNQTSMYLCASSTTSLAGAGETQYFGPGTRLLVL.

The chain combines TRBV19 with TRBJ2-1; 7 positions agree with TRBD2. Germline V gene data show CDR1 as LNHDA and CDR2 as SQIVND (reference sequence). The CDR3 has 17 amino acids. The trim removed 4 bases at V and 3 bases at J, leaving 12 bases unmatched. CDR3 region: CASSTRRAGGGYNEQFF. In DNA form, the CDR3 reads TGTGCCAGTAGTACCCGTAGGGCGGGCGGGGGCTACAATGAGCAGTTCTTC.

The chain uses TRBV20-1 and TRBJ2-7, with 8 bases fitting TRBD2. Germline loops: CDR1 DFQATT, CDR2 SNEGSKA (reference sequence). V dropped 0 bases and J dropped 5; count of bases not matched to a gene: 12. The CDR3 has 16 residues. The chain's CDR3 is CSARDLGSGNLDEQYF. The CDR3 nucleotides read TGCAGTGCTAGAGATCTGGGTAGCGGGAACCTCGACGAGCAGTACTTC.

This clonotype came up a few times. For the CDR3, the DNA is TGTGCCAGCGGGACCACGGCGGATACGCAGTATTTT. Amino acid sequence: CASGTTADTQYF. The rearrangement uses TRBV12-3 or TRBV12-4 and TRBJ2-3; D possibly uses TRBD1 or TRBD2 (5 bases each). V was trimmed by 8 bases and J by 6 bases, leaving 12 bases between them. The CDR3 loop spans 12 amino acids.

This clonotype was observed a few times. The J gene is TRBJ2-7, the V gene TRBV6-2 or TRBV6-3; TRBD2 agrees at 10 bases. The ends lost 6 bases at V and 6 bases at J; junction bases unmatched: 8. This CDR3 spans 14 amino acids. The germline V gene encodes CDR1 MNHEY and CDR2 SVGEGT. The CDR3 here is CASSILAGEGEQYF. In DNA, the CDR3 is TGTGCCAGCAGCATCCTAGCGGGAGAGGGCGAGCAGTACTTC.

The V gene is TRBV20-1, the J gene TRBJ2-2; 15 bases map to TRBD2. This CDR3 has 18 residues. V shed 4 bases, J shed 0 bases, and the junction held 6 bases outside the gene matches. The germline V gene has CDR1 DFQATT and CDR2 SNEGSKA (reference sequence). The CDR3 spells CSATGTSGGFANTGELFF. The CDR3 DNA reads TGCAGTGCTACAGGGACTAGCGGGGGGTTCGCGAACACCGGGGAGCTGTTTTTT.

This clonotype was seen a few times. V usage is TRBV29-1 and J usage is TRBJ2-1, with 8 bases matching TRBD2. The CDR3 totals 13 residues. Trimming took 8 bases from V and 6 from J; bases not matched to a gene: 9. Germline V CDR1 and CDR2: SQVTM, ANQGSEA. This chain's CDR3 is CSFKRGNFNEQFF. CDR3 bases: TGCAGCTTTAAGCGGGGGAACTTCAATGAGCAGTTCTTC.

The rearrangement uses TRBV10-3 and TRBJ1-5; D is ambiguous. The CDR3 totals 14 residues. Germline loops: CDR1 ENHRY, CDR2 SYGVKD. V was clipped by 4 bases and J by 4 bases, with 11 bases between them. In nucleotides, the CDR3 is TGTGCCATCAGTGGGGCAGGAGCAAATCAGCCCCAGCATTTT. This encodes CAISGAGANQPQHF.

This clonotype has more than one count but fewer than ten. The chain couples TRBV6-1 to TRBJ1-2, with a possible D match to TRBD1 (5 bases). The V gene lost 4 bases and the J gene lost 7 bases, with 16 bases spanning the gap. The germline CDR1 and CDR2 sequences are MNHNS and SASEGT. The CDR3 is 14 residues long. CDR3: CASSAAYGDPGYTF. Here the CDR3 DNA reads TGTGCCAGCAGTGCAGCTTACGGGGACCCTGGCTACACCTTC.

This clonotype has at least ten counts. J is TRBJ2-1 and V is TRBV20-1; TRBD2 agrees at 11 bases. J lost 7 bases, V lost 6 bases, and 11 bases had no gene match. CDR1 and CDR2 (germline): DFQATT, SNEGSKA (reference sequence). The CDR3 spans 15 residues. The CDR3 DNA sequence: TGCAGTGCCGGACTTAGCGGGAGGGCAGGGAATGAGCAGTTCTTC. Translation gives CSAGLSGRAGNEQFF.

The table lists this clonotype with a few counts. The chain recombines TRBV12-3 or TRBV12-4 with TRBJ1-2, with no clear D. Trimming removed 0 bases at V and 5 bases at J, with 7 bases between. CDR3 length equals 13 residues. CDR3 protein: CASSLASPYGYTF. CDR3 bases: TGTGCCAGCAGTTTAGCAAGTCCTTATGGCTACACCTTC.

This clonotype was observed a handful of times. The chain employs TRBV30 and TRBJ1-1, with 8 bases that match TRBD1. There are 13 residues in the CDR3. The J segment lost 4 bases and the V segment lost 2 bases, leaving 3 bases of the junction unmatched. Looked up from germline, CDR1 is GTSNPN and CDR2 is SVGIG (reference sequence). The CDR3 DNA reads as TGTGCCTGGAGTTCACAGGGGGGCACTGAAGCTTTCTTT. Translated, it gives CAWSSQGGTEAFF.

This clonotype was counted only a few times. The CDR3 loop reads CSASIPGKQPQHF. The CDR3 region has the DNA TGCAGTGCTAGCATACCAGGGAAACAGCCCCAGCATTTT. This chain links TRBV20-1 with TRBJ1-5, with a possible D match to TRBD1 (5 bases). CDR1 and CDR2 (germline): DFQATT, SNEGSKA (reference sequence). This CDR3 is built from 13 residues. With 3 bases removed from V and 7 bases from J, the gap between germline ends came to 13 bases.

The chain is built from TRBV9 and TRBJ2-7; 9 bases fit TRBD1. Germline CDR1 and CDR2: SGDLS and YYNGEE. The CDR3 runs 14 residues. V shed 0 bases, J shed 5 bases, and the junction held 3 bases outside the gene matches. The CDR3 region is CASSVAGTGNEQYF. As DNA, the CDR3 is TGTGCCAGCAGCGTAGCTGGGACAGGGAACGAGCAGTACTTC. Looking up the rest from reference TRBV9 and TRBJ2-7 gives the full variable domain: DSGVTQTPKHLITATGQRVTLRCSPRSGDLSVYWYQQSLDQGLQFLIQYYNGEERAKGNILERFSAQQFPDLHSELNLSSLELGDSALYFCASSVAGTGNEQYFGPGTRLTVT.

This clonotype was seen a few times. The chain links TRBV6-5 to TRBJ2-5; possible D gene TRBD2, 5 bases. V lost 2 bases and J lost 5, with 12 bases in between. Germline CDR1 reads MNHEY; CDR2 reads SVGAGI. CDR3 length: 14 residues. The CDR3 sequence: CASSYGPGLETQYF. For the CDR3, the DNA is TGTGCCAGCAGTTACGGGCCGGGATTGGAGACCCAGTACTTC.

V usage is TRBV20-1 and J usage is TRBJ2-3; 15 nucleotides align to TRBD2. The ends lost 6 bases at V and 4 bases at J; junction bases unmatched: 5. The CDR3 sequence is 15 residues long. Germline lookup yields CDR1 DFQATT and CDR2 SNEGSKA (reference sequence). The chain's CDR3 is CSAGLAGGLADTQYF. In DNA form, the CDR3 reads TGCAGTGCCGGACTAGCGGGGGGGCTCGCAGATACGCAGTATTTT.

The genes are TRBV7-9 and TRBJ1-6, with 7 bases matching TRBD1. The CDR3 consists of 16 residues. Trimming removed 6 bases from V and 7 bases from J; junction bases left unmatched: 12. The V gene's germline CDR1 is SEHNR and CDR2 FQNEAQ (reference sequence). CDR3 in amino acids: CASSSDRAGRNSPLHF. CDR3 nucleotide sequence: TGTGCCAGCAGTTCCGACAGGGCTGGCCGGAATTCACCCCTCCACTTT. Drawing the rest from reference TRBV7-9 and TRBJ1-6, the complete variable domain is DTGVSQNPRHKITKRGQNVTFRCDPISEHNRLYWYRQTLGQGPEFLTYFQNEAQLEKSRLLSDRFSAERPKGSFSTLEIQRTEQGDSAMYLCASSSDRAGRNSPLHFGNGTRLTVT.

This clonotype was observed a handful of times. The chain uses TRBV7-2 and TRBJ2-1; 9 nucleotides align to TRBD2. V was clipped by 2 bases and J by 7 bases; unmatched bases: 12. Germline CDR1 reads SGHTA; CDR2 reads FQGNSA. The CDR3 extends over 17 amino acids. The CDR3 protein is CASSLSPAGGPLNEQFF. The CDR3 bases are TGTGCCAGCAGCTTATCCCCTGCGGGGGGGCCTTTGAATGAGCAGTTCTTC.

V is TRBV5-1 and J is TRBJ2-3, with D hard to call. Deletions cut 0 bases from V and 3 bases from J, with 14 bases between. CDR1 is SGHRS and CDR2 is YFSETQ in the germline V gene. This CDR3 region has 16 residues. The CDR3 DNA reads TGCGCCAGCAGCTTGGATGGTTTGTCGAATACAGATACGCAGTATTTT. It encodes CASSLDGLSNTDTQYF.

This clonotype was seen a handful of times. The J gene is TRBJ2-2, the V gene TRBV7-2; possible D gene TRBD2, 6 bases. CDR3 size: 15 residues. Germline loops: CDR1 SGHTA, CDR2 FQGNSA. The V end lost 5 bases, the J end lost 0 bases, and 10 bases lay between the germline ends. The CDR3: CASSTGLANTGELFF. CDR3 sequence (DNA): TGTGCCAGCAGCACGGGACTTGCGAACACCGGGGAGCTGTTTTTT.